Described below is a single TCR beta chain sequence and its context. Its antigen is as yet unknown. This record belongs to a study of T cell responses to AZD1222 COVID-19 vaccine. The study's findings and limits: Without day 14 samples, only post-peak T cell repertoires were studied. Spike-spanning, vaccine-associated CD4 TCRs were dominant at 160-218 and 743-854. Among spike-specific TCRs, nearly half reportedly target unmutated variant regions.

The method was immunoSEQ multiplex PCR; TCRdb's version includes in-frame clones alone and lacks a portion of them. The table includes some 190,000 clones, around 90% detected once. Second doses at about 4 or about 12 weeks were pooled. Sample: peripheral blood, taken 28 days after the second AZD1222 dose. The sequence derives from an adult who received the AZD1222 COVID-19 vaccine.

As DNA, the CDR3 is TGTGCCAGCAGGGGGGGACAGGCCTTTTCCTATGGCTACACCTTC. Its translation: CASRGGQAFSYGYTF. J is TRBJ1-2 and V is TRBV2; 8 bases match TRBD1. Trimming at V came to 6 bases and at J to 4 bases, leaving 10 bases not matched to a gene. Germline CDR1 is SNHLY and CDR2 is FYNNEI. The CDR3 length is 15 residues.